These 8 T cell receptor beta chains share one sample of origin, sequenced in a study of T cell responses to AZD1222 COVID-19 vaccine (dated by TCRdb to 2020 to 2022). The time point label, as the study defines it: about 28 days (+/-7) after the second vaccine dose. Libraries were prepared through the immunoSEQ multiplex PCR assay. TCRdb took over this immuneACCESS table, retaining in-frame rearrangements with V and J assigned. Such tables are incomplete; in checked studies, under half of the missing clones stem from an unresolved V gene, and the remainder is unexplained. In all, the sample holds some 98,000 clones, and around 85% of those were seen once. Approximately 15% of the sample belongs to the ten largest clones. The sample consisted of peripheral blood, taken 28 days after the second AZD1222 dose. The receptors here all came from an adult who received the AZD1222 COVID-19 vaccine.

This chain connects TRBV6-5 to TRBJ1-2; TRBD1 might be the D (6 bases). The CDR3 has 14 residues. Trimming stripped 6 bases from V and 4 bases from J, with 15 bases between. Germline assignment: CDR1 MNHEY and CDR2 SVGAGI. DNA for the CDR3: TGTGCCAGCAGGGACAGACAGTTGATCTATGGCTACACCTTC. It codes for CASRDRQLIYGYTF.

This rearrangement joins TRBV4-1 to TRBJ1-2, with 7 bases aligning to TRBD1. In germline, CDR1 is MGHRA, CDR2 YSYEKL. The CDR3 runs to 14 residues. Trimming at V came to 3 bases and at J to 3 bases, leaving 4 bases not matched to a gene. The CDR3 sequence is CASSQGQPYYGYTF. The CDR3 DNA follows: TGCGCCAGCAGCCAGGGACAGCCCTACTATGGCTACACCTTC.

The V and J genes are TRBV7-9 and TRBJ2-3; D may be TRBD1 (6 bases). Germline V CDR1 and CDR2: SEHNR, FQNEAQ (reference sequence). Trimming removed 6 bases from V and 0 bases from J, with 13 bases in between. The CDR3 extends over 15 amino acids. Here the CDR3 reads CASRLQGSSTDTQYF. The CDR3 DNA reads TGTGCCAGCAGATTACAGGGATCTAGCACAGATACGCAGTATTTT.

V gene TRBV25-1 combines with J gene TRBJ1-2; 8 nucleotides match TRBD1. The CDR3 consists of 13 residues. CDR1 and CDR2 from the germline V gene are MGHDK and SYGVNS. V trimming: 6 bases; J trimming: 4 bases; junction bases outside the gene matches: 4. CDR3 sequence reads: CASSRGQGYGYTF. Written as DNA, the CDR3 is TGTGCCAGCAGCCGCGGACAGGGCTATGGCTACACCTTC.

The CDR3 DNA follows: TGTGCCAGCAGCTTGGTGGGACAGGGGACTTCACCCCTCCACTTT. Translating it yields CASSLVGQGTSPLHF. This chain joins TRBV5-5 and TRBJ1-6, with 10 bases that match TRBD1. The CDR3 totals 15 residues. Germline V lookup: CDR1 SGHKS, CDR2 YYEKEE (reference sequence). Trimming at V came to 0 bases and at J to 9 bases, leaving 3 bases not matched to a gene.

This chain links TRBV25-1 with TRBJ1-2; D gene uncertain. Trimming took off 1 base at V and 8 bases at J, with 14 bases between the two ends. Germline V gene sequence: CDR1 MGHDK, CDR2 SYGVNS. The CDR3 covers 14 residues. CDR3 region: CASSELVRARGYTF. CDR3 bases: TGTGCCAGCAGTGAATTGGTGAGGGCGAGAGGCTACACCTTC.

This sequence joins TRBV5-1 and TRBJ2-2; perhaps D is TRBD1 or TRBD2 (5 bases each). The CDR3 extends over 15 amino acids. CDR1 and CDR2 (germline): SGHRS, YFSETQ. Deletions cut 0 bases from V and 4 bases from J, with 10 bases between. The CDR3 DNA reads TGCGCCAGCAGCTTGGCTGCAGGGAGCACCGGGGAGCTGTTTTTT. This codes for CASSLAAGSTGELFF.

The V gene is TRBV5-6, the J gene TRBJ2-5; D is uncertain. Trimming left V 4 bases short and J 0 bases short, with 7 bases between. The CDR3 length is 13 residues. Germline V gene sequence: CDR1 SGHDT, CDR2 YYEEEE. The CDR3 loop reads CASSIQYQETQYF. CDR3 nucleotide sequence: TGTGCCAGCAGCATTCAGTACCAAGAGACCCAGTACTTC.